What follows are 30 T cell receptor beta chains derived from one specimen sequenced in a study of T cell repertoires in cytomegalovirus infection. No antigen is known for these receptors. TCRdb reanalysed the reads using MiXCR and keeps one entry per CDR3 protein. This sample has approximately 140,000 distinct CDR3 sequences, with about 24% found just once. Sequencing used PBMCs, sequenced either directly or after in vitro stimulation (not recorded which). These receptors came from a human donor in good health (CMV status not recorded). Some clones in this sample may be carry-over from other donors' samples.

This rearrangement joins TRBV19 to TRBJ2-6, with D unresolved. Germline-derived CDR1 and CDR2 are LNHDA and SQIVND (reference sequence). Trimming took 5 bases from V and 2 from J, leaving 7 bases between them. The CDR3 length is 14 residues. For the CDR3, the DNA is TGTGCCAGTAGTTACGCGGCTGGGGCCAACGTCCTGACTTTC. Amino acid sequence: CASSYAAGANVLTF.

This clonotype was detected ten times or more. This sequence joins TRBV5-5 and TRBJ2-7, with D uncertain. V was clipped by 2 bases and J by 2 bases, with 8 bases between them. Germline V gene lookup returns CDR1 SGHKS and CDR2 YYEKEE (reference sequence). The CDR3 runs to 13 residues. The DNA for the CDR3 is TGTGCCAGCAGCTTCAATGGCGCCTACGAGCAGTACTTC. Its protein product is CASSFNGAYEQYF.

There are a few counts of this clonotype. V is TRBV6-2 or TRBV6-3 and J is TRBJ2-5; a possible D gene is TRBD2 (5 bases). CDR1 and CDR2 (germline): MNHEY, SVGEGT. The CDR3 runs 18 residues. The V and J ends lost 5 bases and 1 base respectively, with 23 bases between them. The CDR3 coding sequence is TGTGCCAGCAGTATTACACCTCGGGGTAGCGCGGCCCAAGAGACCCAGTACTTC. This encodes CASSITPRGSAAQETQYF.

The CDR3 coding sequence is TGTGCCAGCAGTTCCCCCCGAAGGGAGCAGTACTTC. Amino acids: CASSSPRREQYF. The chain recombines TRBV28 with TRBJ2-7; D gene ambiguous. This CDR3 contains 12 residues. The germline V gene encodes CDR1 MDHEN and CDR2 SYDVKM. V lost 4 bases and J 7 bases, leaving 11 bases between the germline ends.

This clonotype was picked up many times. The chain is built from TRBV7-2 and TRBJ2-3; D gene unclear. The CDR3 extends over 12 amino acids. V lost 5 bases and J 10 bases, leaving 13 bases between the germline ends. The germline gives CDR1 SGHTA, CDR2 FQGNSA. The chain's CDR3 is CASSQPVEAQYF. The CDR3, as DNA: TGTGCCAGCAGCCAACCGGTAGAGGCGCAGTATTTT.

The CDR3 sequence: CASSLRGLPTDTQYF. CDR3 DNA sequence: TGTGCCAGCAGCTTAAGGGGACTGCCCACAGATACGCAGTATTTT. This chain connects TRBV5-4 to TRBJ2-3; possibly TRBD2 for D (6 bases). The germline gives CDR1 SGHNT, CDR2 YYREEE (reference sequence). Trimming cost V 2 bases and J 2 bases, with 12 bases left between them. CDR3 length equals 15 residues.

The CDR3 coding sequence is TGCGCCAGCAGCTTGGTACAGGGGTCTCACTACGAGCAGTACTTC. It translates to CASSLVQGSHYEQYF. The V call is TRBV5-1, the J call TRBJ2-7, with TRBD1 identical over 7 bases. Germline V CDR1 and CDR2: SGHRS, YFSETQ. The CDR3 extends over 15 amino acids. With V trimmed by 0 bases and J by 3 bases, 6 bases remained unmatched.

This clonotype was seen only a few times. The CDR3 coding sequence is TGTGCCAGCACCCGTAACCGCAAGGGGGGGCCGGATGAGCAGTTCTTC. Amino acids: CASTRNRKGGPDEQFF. The V and J genes are TRBV7-9 and TRBJ2-1; a weak D match, TRBD2 (7 bases). This CDR3 region has 16 residues. The germline V and J ends were trimmed by 7 bases and 8 bases, with 24 bases remaining between them. Germline V gene lookup returns CDR1 SEHNR and CDR2 FQNEAQ (reference sequence). The variable domain in full, completed from reference TRBV7-9 and TRBJ2-1, reads DTGVSQNPRHKITKRGQNVTFRCDPISEHNRLYWYRQTLGQGPEFLTYFQNEAQLEKSRLLSDRFSAERPKGSFSTLEIQRTEQGDSAMYLCASTRNRKGGPDEQFFGPGTRLTVL.

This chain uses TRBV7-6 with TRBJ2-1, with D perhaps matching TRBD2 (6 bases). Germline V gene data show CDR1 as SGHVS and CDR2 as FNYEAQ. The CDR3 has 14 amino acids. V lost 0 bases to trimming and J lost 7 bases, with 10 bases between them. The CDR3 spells CASSLALLANEQFF. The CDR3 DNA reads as TGTGCCAGCAGCTTAGCGCTCCTAGCGAATGAGCAGTTCTTC. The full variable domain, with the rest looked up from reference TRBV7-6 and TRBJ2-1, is GAGVSQSPRYKVTKRGQDVALRCDPISGHVSLYWYRQALGQGPEFLTYFNYEAQQDKSGLPNDRFSAERPEGSISTLTIQRTEQRDSAMYRCASSLALLANEQFFGPGTRLTVL.

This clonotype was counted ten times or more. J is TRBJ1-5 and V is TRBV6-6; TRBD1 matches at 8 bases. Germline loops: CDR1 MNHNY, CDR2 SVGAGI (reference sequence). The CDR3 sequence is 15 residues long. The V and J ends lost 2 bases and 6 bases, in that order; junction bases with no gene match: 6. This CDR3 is CASSYATGVSQPQHF. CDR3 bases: TGTGCCAGCAGTTACGCGACAGGGGTATCTCAGCCCCAGCATTTT.

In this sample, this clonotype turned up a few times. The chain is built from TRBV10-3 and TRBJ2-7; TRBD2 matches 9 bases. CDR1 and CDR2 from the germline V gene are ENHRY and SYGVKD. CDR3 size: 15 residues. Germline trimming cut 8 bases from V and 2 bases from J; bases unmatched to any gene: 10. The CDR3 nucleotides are TGTGCCATCCTCCAGGTAGCGGGAGTAGCCTACGAGCAGTACGTC. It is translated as CAILQVAGVAYEQYV.

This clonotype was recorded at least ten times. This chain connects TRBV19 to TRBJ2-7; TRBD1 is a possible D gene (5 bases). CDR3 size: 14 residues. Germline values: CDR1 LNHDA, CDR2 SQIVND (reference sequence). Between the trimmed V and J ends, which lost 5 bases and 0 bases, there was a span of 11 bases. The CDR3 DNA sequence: TGTGCCAGTAGTTCAAAAGGACACTCCTACGAGCAGTACTTC. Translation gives CASSSKGHSYEQYF.

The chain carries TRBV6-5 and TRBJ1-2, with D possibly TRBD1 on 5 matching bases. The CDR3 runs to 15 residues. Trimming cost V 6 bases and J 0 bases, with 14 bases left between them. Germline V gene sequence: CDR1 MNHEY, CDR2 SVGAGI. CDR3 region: CASSLGRLANYGYTF. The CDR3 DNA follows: TGTGCCAGCAGCCTGGGACGTCTAGCTAACTATGGCTACACCTTC.

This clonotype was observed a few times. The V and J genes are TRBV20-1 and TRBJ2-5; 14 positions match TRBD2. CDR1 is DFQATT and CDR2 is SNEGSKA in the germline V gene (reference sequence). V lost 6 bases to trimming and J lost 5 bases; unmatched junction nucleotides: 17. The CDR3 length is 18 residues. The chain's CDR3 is CSAFTRGLAGVGGETQYF. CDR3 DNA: TGCAGTGCGTTCACAAGGGGACTAGCGGGAGTTGGAGGGGAGACCCAGTACTTC.

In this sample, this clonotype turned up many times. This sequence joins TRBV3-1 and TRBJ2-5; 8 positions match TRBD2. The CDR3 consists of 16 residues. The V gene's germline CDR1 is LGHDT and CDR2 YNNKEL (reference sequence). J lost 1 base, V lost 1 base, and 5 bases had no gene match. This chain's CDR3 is CASSQGVAGLQETQYF. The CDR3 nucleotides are TGTGCCAGCAGCCAAGGTGTAGCGGGACTCCAAGAGACCCAGTACTTC.

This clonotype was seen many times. The CDR3 loop is CASSARTGRADTQYF. CDR3 DNA: TGTGCCAGCAGCGCTAGGACAGGGCGGGCAGATACGCAGTATTTT. V and J are TRBV7-9 and TRBJ2-3, with 8 bases lining up with TRBD1. CDR1 and CDR2 (germline): SEHNR, FQNEAQ (reference sequence). CDR3 length equals 15 residues. The V and J ends lost 5 bases and 4 bases, in that order; junction bases with no gene match: 8.

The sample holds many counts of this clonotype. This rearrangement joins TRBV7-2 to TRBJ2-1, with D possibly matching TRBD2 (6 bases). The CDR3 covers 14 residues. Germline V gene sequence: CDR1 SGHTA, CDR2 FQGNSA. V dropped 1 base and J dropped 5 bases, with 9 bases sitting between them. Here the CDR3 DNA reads TGTGCCAGCAGCTTAGACGGGAGTAACAATGAGCAGTTCTTC. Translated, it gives CASSLDGSNNEQFF.

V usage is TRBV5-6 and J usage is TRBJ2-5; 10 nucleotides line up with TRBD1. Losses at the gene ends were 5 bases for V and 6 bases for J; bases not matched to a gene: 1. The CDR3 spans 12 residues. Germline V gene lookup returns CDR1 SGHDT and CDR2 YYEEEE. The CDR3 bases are TGTGCCAGCAGGGGACAGGGGAAGACCCAGTACTTC. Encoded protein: CASRGQGKTQYF.

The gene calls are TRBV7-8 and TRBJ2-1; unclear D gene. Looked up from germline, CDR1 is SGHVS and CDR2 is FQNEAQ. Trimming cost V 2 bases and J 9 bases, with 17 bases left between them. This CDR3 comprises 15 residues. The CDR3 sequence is CASSLSFPLGGEQFF. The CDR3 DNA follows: TGTGCCAGCAGCTTATCGTTCCCACTGGGTGGTGAGCAGTTCTTC.

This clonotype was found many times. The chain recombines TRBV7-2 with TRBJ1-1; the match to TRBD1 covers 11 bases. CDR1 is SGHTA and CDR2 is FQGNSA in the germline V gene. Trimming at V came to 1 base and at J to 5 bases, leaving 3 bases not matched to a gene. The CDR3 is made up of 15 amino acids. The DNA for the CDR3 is TGTGCCAGCAGCTTAGGAGGGACAGGGGGGACTGAAGCTTTCTTT. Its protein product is CASSLGGTGGTEAFF.

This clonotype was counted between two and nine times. The CDR3 DNA is TGTGCCAGTAGTATAGGAACTAATGAAAAACTGTTTTTT. Its protein is CASSIGTNEKLFF. This rearrangement joins TRBV19 to TRBJ1-4; no definite D call. Germline V gene data show CDR1 as LNHDA and CDR2 as SQIVND (reference sequence). V was trimmed by 1 base and J by 1 base, leaving 1 base between them. The CDR3 is made up of 13 amino acids. The full variable domain, completed using reference TRBV19 and TRBJ1-4, is DGGITQSPKYLFRKEGQNVTLSCEQNLNHDAMYWYRQDPGQGLRLIYYSQIVNDFQKGDIAEGYSVSREKKESFPLTVTSAQKNPTAFYLCASSIGTNEKLFFGSGTQLSVL.

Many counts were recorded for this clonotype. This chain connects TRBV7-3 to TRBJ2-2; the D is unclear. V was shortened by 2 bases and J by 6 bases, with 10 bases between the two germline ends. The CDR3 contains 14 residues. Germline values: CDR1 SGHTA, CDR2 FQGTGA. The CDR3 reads CASSLLSSAGELFF. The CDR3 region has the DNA TGTGCCAGCAGCTTACTTAGCTCTGCCGGGGAGCTGTTTTTT.

As DNA, the CDR3 is TGTGCCAGTAGTCCCTGGAGTTGGTCCTACGAGCAGTACGTC. Its protein product is CASSPWSWSYEQYV. This chain joins TRBV19 and TRBJ2-7; D unclear. V gave up 5 bases and J gave up 1 base, with 12 bases separating them. The CDR3 consists of 14 residues. Germline V CDR1 and CDR2: LNHDA, SQIVND (reference sequence).

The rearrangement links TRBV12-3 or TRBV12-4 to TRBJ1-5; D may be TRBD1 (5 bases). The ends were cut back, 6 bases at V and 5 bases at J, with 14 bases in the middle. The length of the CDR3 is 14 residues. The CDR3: CASSSLGGDQPQHF. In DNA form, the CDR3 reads TGTGCCAGCAGCTCTCTTGGGGGGGATCAGCCCCAGCATTTT.

CDR3 DNA: TGTGCCAGCAGCTTGGCCCAGGGGGCCTTCACTGAAGCTTTCTTT. Its translation is CASSLAQGAFTEAFF. The gene calls are TRBV5-6 and TRBJ1-1; TRBD1 matches 8 bases. The CDR3 spans 15 residues. Germline V CDR1 and CDR2: SGHDT, YYEEEE. With 0 bases clipped from V and 4 bases from J, the junction kept 5 bases outside the gene matches.

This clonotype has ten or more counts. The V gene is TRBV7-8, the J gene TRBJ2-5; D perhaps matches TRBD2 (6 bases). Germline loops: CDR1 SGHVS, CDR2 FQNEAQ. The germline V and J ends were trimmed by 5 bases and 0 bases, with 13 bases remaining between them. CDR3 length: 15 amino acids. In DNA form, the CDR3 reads TGTGCCAGCAGCCCGACCGGGACTCACCAAGAGACCCAGTACTTC. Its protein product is CASSPTGTHQETQYF.

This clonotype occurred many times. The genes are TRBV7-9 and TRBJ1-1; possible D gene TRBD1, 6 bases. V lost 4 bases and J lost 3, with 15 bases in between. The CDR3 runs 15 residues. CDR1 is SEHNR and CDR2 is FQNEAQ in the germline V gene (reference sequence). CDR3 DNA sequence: TGTGCCAGCAGCTGGGTTAGGGGGGGGGACACTGAAGCTTTCTTT. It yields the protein CASSWVRGGDTEAFF.

This CDR3 is CARGDTGELFF. DNA for the CDR3: TGTGCCAGGGGGGACACCGGGGAGCTGTTTTTT. The rearrangement uses TRBV2 and TRBJ2-2; the D call may be TRBD1 or TRBD2 (5 bases each). V was shortened by 9 bases and J by 3 bases, with 5 bases between the two germline ends. CDR1 is SNHLY and CDR2 is FYNNEI in the germline V gene. The CDR3 is made up of 11 amino acids.

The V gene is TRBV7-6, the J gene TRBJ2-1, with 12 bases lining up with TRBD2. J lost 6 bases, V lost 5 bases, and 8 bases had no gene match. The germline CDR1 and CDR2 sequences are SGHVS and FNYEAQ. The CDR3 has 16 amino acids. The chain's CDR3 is CASSPRTSGTTNEQFF. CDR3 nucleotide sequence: TGTGCCAGCAGCCCCCGGACTAGCGGGACCACCAATGAGCAGTTCTTC.

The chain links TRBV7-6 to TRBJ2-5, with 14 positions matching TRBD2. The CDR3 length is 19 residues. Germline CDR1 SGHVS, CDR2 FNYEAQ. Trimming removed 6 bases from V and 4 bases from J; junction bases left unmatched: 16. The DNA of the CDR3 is TGTGCCAGCAGATCTCTCCCGGGACTAGCGGGAGCGACGGTAGAGACCCAGTACTTC. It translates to CASRSLPGLAGATVETQYF.